This T cell receptor (beta chain) was obtained from a study of CD8+ T cells in alopecia areata. Across the whole study: Tofacitinib therapy lasting 6 to 18 months was followed by 6 months off drug. Treated patients received severity scores based on the percentage of scalp area affected.

General study results and limits: A great number of expanded lesional clones endured in scalp and blood during tofacitinib.

Treatment described: oral pan-JAK inhibitor, 5-10 mg twice daily. This clone is a singleton in its sample. Its antigen is not identified. cDNA prepared by RNA extraction and subsequent reverse transcription served as the template for sequencing. The assay was immunoSEQ multiplex PCR, and TCRdb's table has in-frame clones only and misses some. The sample shows 200,000 to 250,000 clones, about 64% of them seen only once. The CDR3 is 12 amino acids. Per germline, CDR1 SGHTA and CDR2 FQGNSA. V gave up 5 bases and J gave up 5 bases, with 9 bases separating them. The TCR was taken from a human donor with alopecia areata. Sequencing was performed on CD4+ T cells sorted from blood, taken at week 4, from a patient treated with tofacitinib. V gene TRBV7-2 combines with J gene TRBJ2-5; D uncertain. The CDR3 loop is CASSLPWETQYF. In nucleotides, the CDR3 is TGTGCCAGCAGCCTCCCTTGGGAGACCCAGTACTTC.